A single T cell receptor beta chain is shown here with its context. This entry is derived from a study of control samples from healthy donors and cancer patients. The data were produced by immunoSEQ multiplex PCR, yet TCRdb's version contains in-frame clones alone and is incomplete. The profile covers about 130,000 clones, with roughly 94% appearing a single time and 13% to 15% taken by the ten largest. CDR1 is SNHLY, CDR2 FYNNEI, per germline. The V segment lost 2 bases and the J segment 4 bases; nucleotides outside the gene matches: 11. The CDR3 covers 17 residues. The TCR originated in a man aged 55 to 69 with colorectal cancer. Input material: PBMCs. The V gene is TRBV2, the J gene TRBJ2-1; the match to TRBD2 covers 7 bases. DNA of the CDR3: TGTGCCAGCAGTGAAATTGGCAGGGCGGGAGAATACAATGAGCAGTTCTTC. This sequence encodes CASSEIGRAGEYNEQFF. The full variable domain, rest sourced from reference TRBV2 and TRBJ2-1, is EPEVTQTPSHQVTQMGQEVILRCVPISNHLYFYWYRQILGQKVEFLVSFYNNEISEKSEIFDDQFSVERPDGSNFTLKIRSTKLEDSAMYFCASSEIGRAGEYNEQFFGPGTRLTVL.